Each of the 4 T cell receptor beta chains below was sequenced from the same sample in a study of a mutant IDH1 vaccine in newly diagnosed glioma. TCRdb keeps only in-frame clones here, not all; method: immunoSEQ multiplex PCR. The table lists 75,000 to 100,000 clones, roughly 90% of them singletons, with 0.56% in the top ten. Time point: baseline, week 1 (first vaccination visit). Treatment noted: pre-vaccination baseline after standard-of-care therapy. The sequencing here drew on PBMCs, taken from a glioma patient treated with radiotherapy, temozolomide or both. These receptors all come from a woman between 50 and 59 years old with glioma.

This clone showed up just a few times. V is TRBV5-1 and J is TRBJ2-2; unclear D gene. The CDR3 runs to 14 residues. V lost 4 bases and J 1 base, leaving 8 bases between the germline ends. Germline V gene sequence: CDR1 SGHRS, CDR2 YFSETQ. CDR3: CASSATLNTGELFF. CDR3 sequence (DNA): TGCGCCAGCAGCGCAACATTGAACACCGGGGAGCTGTTTTTT.

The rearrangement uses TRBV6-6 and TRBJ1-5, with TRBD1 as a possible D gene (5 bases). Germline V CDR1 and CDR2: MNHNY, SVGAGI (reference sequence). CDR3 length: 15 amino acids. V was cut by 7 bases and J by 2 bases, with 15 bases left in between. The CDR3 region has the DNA TGTGCCAGCAAAGCGGGGGGTCGCGGCAATCAGCCCCAGCATTTT. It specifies CASKAGGRGNQPQHF.

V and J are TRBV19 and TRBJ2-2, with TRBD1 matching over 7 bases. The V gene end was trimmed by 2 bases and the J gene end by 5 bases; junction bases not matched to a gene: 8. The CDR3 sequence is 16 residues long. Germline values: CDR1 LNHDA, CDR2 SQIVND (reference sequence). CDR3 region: CASSIRRGRGTGELFF. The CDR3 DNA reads TGTGCCAGTAGTATAAGAAGGGGGCGCGGTACCGGGGAGCTGTTTTTT. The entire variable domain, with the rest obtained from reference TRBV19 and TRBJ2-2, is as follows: DGGITQSPKYLFRKEGQNVTLSCEQNLNHDAMYWYRQDPGQGLRLIYYSQIVNDFQKGDIAEGYSVSREKKESFPLTVTSAQKNPTAFYLCASSIRRGRGTGELFFGEGSRLTVL.

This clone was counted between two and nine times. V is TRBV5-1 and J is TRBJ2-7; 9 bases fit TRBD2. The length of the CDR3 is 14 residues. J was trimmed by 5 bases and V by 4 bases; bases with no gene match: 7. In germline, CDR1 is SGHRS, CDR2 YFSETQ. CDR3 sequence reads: CASSEIAGDHEQYF. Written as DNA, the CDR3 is TGCGCCAGCAGCGAGATAGCGGGGGATCACGAGCAGTACTTC.